These 3 T cell receptor beta chains were sequenced from one sample in a study of CD4 T cells in relation to SARS-CoV-2 and coronaviruses. Their antigens remain unidentified. The repertoire was sequenced with immunoSEQ multiplex PCR; TCRdb's copy has only in-frame clones and lacks some. The top ten hold about a fifth of the sample, which has about 40,000 clones, 70% to 85% seen once. Sample: memory CD4+ T cells from PBMCs, cultured in vitro. The receptors come from an adult with COVID-19.

This clone was seen once. The chain uses TRBV30 and TRBJ1-1; D not certain. V gave up 0 bases and J gave up 1 base, with 6 bases separating them. The CDR3 spans 13 residues. In germline, CDR1 is GTSNPN, CDR2 SVGIG (reference sequence). The CDR3 reads CAWSVRPNTEAFF. CDR3 sequence (DNA): TGTGCCTGGAGTGTACGGCCGAACACTGAAGCTTTCTTT.

The sample holds one count of this clone. The CDR3 reads CASSPGAREQYF. The CDR3 DNA is TGTGCCAGCAGTCCCGGCGCTCGCGAGCAGTACTTC. The rearrangement uses TRBV28 and TRBJ2-7; D remains unclear. Looked up from germline, CDR1 is MDHEN and CDR2 is SYDVKM. V lost 5 bases and J 6 bases, leaving 11 bases between the germline ends. The CDR3 consists of 12 residues.

This chain connects TRBV7-2 to TRBJ2-4; D not certain. The V gene lost 1 base and the J gene lost 0 bases, with 7 bases spanning the gap. Germline values: CDR1 SGHTA, CDR2 FQGNSA. CDR3 length: 15 residues. CDR3 bases: TGTGCCAGCAGCTTAGGATGGCTAGCCAAAAACATTCAGTACTTC. It is translated as CASSLGWLAKNIQYF.